This paragraph reports one T cell receptor beta chain. Ten or more counts support this clonotype. It lacks a known antigen. One junction end does not reproduce the germline sequence, and a read error may be involved. Moderately to severely active disease, a Clinical Activity Score of at least 3, a NOSPECS grade of at least 4, and a duration under 3 months were present in ophthalmopathy patients. Patients with uncontrolled infections, other autoimmune diseases, pregnancy or lactation were excluded. Diagnoses were established on the basis of clinical symptoms, serum thyroxine and TRAb, thyroid ultrasound, and orbital computed tomography. Ficoll-Paque density gradient centrifugation was used to isolate PBMCs from around 9.1 ml of fresh peripheral blood. Trizol reagent was used to extract total RNA, and RNA quality was then checked on an Agilent 2100 Bioanalyzer. This sample was taken from a study of T cells in Graves' hyperthyroidism and ophthalmopathy (dated by TCRdb to between 2019 and 2020). With respect to the entire study: Peripheral blood was collected at initial diagnosis, before any treatment. A discovery cohort of fewer than 110 patients, 43 with Graves' ophthalmopathy and approximately 60 with stable Graves' hyperthyroidism, was used to find distinguishing TCR V-J signatures. An independent validation cohort of fewer than 20 hyperthyroidism patients and 17 patients who later progressed to ophthalmopathy tested prospective prediction of ophthalmopathy. The 95 to 100 discovery patients were randomly split 7:3 into training and test sets. In roughly six Graves' hyperthyroidism patients, the study also compared T-cell repertoires from thyroid tissue with T-cell repertoires from blood. After sampling, hyperthyroidism patients received methimazole starting at 30 mg daily, and ophthalmopathy patients received high-dose intravenous methylprednisolone. The paper reports TCR Vbeta CDR3 sequencing of about 140 peripheral blood samples: 43 ophthalmopathy, roughly 74 hyperthyroidism and approximately 17 progressor patients. What the authors observed across the whole study: Sample size was not statistically predetermined, and investigators were not blinded to group allocation. Most expanded thyroid clonotypes (frequency above 0.001) were also found in blood, which suggests that blood repertoires may mirror thyroid immune responses. In validation, progression to ophthalmopathy was predicted by the model with nearly 71% sensitivity and 72.22% specificity, a median of approximately 6.5 months before onset. A model built on a 13 V-J signature distinguished ophthalmopathy from stable hyperthyroidism, reaching 87.88% sensitivity and under 84% specificity in cross-validation and 80%/75% in testing.

Amplification of TCR beta CDR3 regions was carried out from RNA transcripts. A first-round RT-PCR of the TCR CDR3 used the HTBI primer set with the Qiagen OneStep RT-PCR kit. The libraries were constructed in a second round of multiplex PCR and then size-selected and purified. The libraries were sequenced on an Illumina HiSeq2000 using paired-end 100 bp reads. Per the original workflow: SOAPnuke was used to process the raw data, with reads discarded if the reads contained adapters or uncalled bases, had a mean Phred below 15, or lacked an exact constant-primer or identifier match. High-quality paired reads were merged using COPE v1.2.5, and each unique nucleotide sequence was defined as a clonotype. MiTCR v1.1 was used to align the clonotypes against IMGT TRBV, TRBD and TRBJ reference segments. Analysis was restricted to V-J combinations with a frequency above 0.0001, which covered roughly 99% of repertoires. A TCS score was defined as the ratio between F50 (clonal expansion) and ExV (chaos), using BLOSUM62-based TCRdist between CDR3 peptides within each V-J. Welch's t-statistics and random forest reduced around 510 V-J features to 10 to 15, which were used in a naive Bayes classifier (R e1071). Through fastp at Q25 and MiXCR, TCRdb rebuilt clones from the public reads, retaining in-frame beta chains. Rows matching on CDR3 protein sequence are summarized as one entry with the most common DNA and genes. TCRdb assigned the V and J calls; the authors' analysis was not used. In all, the sample holds some 500,000 distinct CDR3 sequences, and roughly 25% of those were seen once. The ten largest make up about 10% of the sample.

The CDR3 holds 16 amino acids from the cysteine to the phenylalanine. The only DNA kept is the CDR3, 48 bases in frame from the first base. According to the germline V gene (reference sequence), CDR1 reads DFQATT and CDR2 reads SNEGSKA. Specimen: blood. The V and J segments used are TRBV20-1 and TRBJ2-4; TRBD1 matches 7 bases in the middle. This receptor was identified in a woman aged 25 to 45 with Graves' ophthalmopathy. The DNA sequence is as follows: TGCAGTGCTGACCGGACAGGCCCAAGAGCCAAAAACATTAAGTACTTC. Its amino acids are CSADRTGPRAKNIKYF.